This entry lists 14 T cell receptor beta chains sequenced from one sample in a study of blood T cells in healthy people across ages (dated by TCRdb to 2014 to 2015). The library was made by 5' RACE. The data were produced on an Illumina HiSeq 2500. A second PCR of about 6 to 11 cycles was run with a J-beta primer mix and a sample-barcoded 5' primer. TCRdb cleaned the public reads at Q25 with fastp, built clones with MiXCR and kept in-frame beta chains. Here each entry gathers all rows of one CDR3 protein and keeps the most common genes and DNA. The sample includes roughly 1,800,000 distinct CDR3 sequences, with about 50% observed a single time. Around 2.1% of the sample comes from the top ten. Sample: blood. These receptors came from a woman aged 40 to 50 in good health.

Only a few counts were recorded for this clonotype. The rearrangement joins TRBV12-3 or TRBV12-4 to TRBJ1-2, with TRBD1 identical over 8 bases. Germline trimming cut 6 bases from V and 6 bases from J; bases unmatched to any gene: 6. The CDR3 is 13 amino acids. The CDR3 DNA follows: TGTGCCAGCAGGGACAGGGAGGGGGATGGCTACACCTTC. Protein: CASRDREGDGYTF.

This clonotype was counted only a few times. The chain combines TRBV7-2 with TRBJ2-3; the match to TRBD2 covers 7 bases. The V gene end was trimmed by 5 bases and the J gene end by 3 bases; junction bases not matched to a gene: 11. CDR1 SGHTA and CDR2 FQGNSA come from the germline V gene. This CDR3 region has 16 residues. The CDR3 is CASSLPGTGGTDTQYF. The DNA of the CDR3 is TGTGCCAGCAGCCTTCCCGGGACGGGAGGTACAGATACGCAGTATTTT.

This clonotype showed up just a few times. The chain employs TRBV6-2 or TRBV6-3 and TRBJ2-7; D gene uncertain. The germline CDR1 and CDR2 sequences are MNHEY and SVGEGT. Between the trimmed V and J ends, which lost 5 bases and 3 bases, there was a span of 8 bases. This CDR3 is 12 amino acids long. CDR3 residues: CASSKPNYEQYF. The CDR3 nucleotides are TGTGCCAGCAGTAAACCGAACTACGAGCAGTACTTC.

The V gene is TRBV5-6, the J gene TRBJ2-5; TRBD1 might be the D (6 bases). Germline-derived CDR1 and CDR2 are SGHDT and YYEEEE. The CDR3 runs 13 residues. V gave up 3 bases and J gave up 4 bases, with 10 bases separating them. CDR3 region: CASSWDTLETQYF. The CDR3 bases are TGTGCCAGCAGCTGGGACACCTTAGAGACCCAGTACTTC. Filled out from reference TRBV5-6 and TRBJ2-5, the complete variable domain reads DAGVTQSPTHLIKTRGQQVTLRCSPKSGHDTVSWYQQALGQGPQFIFQYYEEEERQRGNFPDRFSGHQFPNYSSELNVNALLLGDSALYLCASSWDTLETQYFGPGTRLLVL.

This clonotype turned up a few times. The gene calls are TRBV27 and TRBJ2-3, with D possibly called TRBD1 or TRBD2 (5 bases each). The V gene lost 5 bases and the J gene lost 4 bases, with 19 bases spanning the gap. In germline, CDR1 is MNHEY, CDR2 SMNVEV (reference sequence). The CDR3 extends over 16 amino acids. The CDR3 DNA sequence: TGTGCCAGCAGTCTGACCGGGACCCCCGCCGCAGATACGCAGTATTTT. Translating gives CASSLTGTPAADTQYF.

This rearrangement joins TRBV5-1 to TRBJ2-5; D remains unclear. Germline V gene data show CDR1 as SGHRS and CDR2 as YFSETQ. V was trimmed by 3 bases and J by 5 bases, leaving 20 bases between them. The CDR3 contains 16 residues. The CDR3 nucleotides read TGCGCCAGCAGCTCCGGGCCAAGTGACCTCGAGGAGACCCAGTACTTC. This gives the protein CASSSGPSDLEETQYF.

This clonotype was detected only a few times. The V call is TRBV7-6, the J call TRBJ1-1, with 11 bases fitting TRBD1. CDR3 length: 16 amino acids. Losses at the gene ends were 5 bases for V and 4 bases for J; bases not matched to a gene: 9. Germline-derived CDR1 and CDR2 are SGHVS and FNYEAQ. In nucleotides, the CDR3 is TGTGCCAGCAGCGGAGGGACAGGGGGTGGTGGCACTGAAGCTTTCTTT. This encodes CASSGGTGGGGTEAFF.

This clonotype was detected only a few times. The CDR3 loop reads CASSLAAGRGSYEQYF. The CDR3 DNA is TGCGCCAGCAGCTTGGCCGCAGGCAGGGGCTCCTACGAGCAGTACTTC. This chain connects TRBV5-1 to TRBJ2-7; D possibly corresponds to TRBD1 (6 bases). CDR3 length: 16 residues. Germline lookup yields CDR1 SGHRS and CDR2 YFSETQ. V shed 0 bases and J shed 0 bases, with 13 bases lying between them.

V and J are TRBV12-3 or TRBV12-4 and TRBJ2-5; 7 nucleotides agree with TRBD2. Unmatched junction bases numbered 6, after V lost 6 bases and J lost 2 bases. This CDR3 comprises 14 residues. CDR3 amino acids: CASRVTSAQETQYF. For the CDR3, the DNA is TGTGCCAGCAGGGTAACTAGCGCACAAGAGACCCAGTACTTC.

V usage is TRBV20-1 and J usage is TRBJ2-7; TRBD1 agrees at 9 bases. V gave up 4 bases and J gave up 0 bases; unmatched junction bases: 4. Germline CDR1 DFQATT, CDR2 SNEGSKA (reference sequence). This CDR3 region has 14 residues. CDR3 loop: CSAKPGQGSYEQYF. Here the CDR3 DNA reads TGCAGTGCTAAGCCGGGACAGGGCTCCTACGAGCAGTACTTC.

The CDR3 DNA reads TGTGCCAGCAGCTTATGGGAGATCTCCTACGAGCAGTACTTC. This encodes CASSLWEISYEQYF. The rearrangement links TRBV13 to TRBJ2-7; the D gene is possibly TRBD2 (5 bases). V lost 2 bases and J lost 0, with 8 bases in between. Germline V gene data show CDR1 as PRHDT and CDR2 as FYEKMQ (reference sequence). The CDR3 is made up of 14 amino acids.

The gene calls are TRBV11-2 and TRBJ2-2, with no clear D. With 3 bases removed from V and 6 bases from J, the gap between germline ends came to 14 bases. This CDR3 has 15 amino acids. The germline CDR1 and CDR2 sequences are SGHAT and FQNNGV. The DNA for the CDR3 is TGTGCCAGCAGCTTCGGAATTCACGTCTCCGGGGAGCTGTTTTTT. This sequence encodes CASSFGIHVSGELFF.

The V gene is TRBV20-1, the J gene TRBJ2-7, with 7 bases aligning to TRBD2. The CDR3 is made up of 14 amino acids. The ends lost 4 bases at V and 3 bases at J; junction bases unmatched: 9. The germline gives CDR1 DFQATT, CDR2 SNEGSKA (reference sequence). The CDR3 DNA sequence: TGCAGTGCTAAGCGGGGAACTTCACTCTACGAGCAGTACTTC. Residues: CSAKRGTSLYEQYF.

This clonotype was found a few times. The chain is built from TRBV28 and TRBJ1-2, with a possible D match to TRBD1 (6 bases). Germline loops: CDR1 MDHEN, CDR2 SYDVKM. The CDR3 is 14 residues long. V lost 3 bases and J 8 bases, leaving 16 bases between the germline ends. CDR3 bases: TGTGCCAGCAGTTTTTATGGGGGCGAATTCGGCTACACCTTC. Residues: CASSFYGGEFGYTF.